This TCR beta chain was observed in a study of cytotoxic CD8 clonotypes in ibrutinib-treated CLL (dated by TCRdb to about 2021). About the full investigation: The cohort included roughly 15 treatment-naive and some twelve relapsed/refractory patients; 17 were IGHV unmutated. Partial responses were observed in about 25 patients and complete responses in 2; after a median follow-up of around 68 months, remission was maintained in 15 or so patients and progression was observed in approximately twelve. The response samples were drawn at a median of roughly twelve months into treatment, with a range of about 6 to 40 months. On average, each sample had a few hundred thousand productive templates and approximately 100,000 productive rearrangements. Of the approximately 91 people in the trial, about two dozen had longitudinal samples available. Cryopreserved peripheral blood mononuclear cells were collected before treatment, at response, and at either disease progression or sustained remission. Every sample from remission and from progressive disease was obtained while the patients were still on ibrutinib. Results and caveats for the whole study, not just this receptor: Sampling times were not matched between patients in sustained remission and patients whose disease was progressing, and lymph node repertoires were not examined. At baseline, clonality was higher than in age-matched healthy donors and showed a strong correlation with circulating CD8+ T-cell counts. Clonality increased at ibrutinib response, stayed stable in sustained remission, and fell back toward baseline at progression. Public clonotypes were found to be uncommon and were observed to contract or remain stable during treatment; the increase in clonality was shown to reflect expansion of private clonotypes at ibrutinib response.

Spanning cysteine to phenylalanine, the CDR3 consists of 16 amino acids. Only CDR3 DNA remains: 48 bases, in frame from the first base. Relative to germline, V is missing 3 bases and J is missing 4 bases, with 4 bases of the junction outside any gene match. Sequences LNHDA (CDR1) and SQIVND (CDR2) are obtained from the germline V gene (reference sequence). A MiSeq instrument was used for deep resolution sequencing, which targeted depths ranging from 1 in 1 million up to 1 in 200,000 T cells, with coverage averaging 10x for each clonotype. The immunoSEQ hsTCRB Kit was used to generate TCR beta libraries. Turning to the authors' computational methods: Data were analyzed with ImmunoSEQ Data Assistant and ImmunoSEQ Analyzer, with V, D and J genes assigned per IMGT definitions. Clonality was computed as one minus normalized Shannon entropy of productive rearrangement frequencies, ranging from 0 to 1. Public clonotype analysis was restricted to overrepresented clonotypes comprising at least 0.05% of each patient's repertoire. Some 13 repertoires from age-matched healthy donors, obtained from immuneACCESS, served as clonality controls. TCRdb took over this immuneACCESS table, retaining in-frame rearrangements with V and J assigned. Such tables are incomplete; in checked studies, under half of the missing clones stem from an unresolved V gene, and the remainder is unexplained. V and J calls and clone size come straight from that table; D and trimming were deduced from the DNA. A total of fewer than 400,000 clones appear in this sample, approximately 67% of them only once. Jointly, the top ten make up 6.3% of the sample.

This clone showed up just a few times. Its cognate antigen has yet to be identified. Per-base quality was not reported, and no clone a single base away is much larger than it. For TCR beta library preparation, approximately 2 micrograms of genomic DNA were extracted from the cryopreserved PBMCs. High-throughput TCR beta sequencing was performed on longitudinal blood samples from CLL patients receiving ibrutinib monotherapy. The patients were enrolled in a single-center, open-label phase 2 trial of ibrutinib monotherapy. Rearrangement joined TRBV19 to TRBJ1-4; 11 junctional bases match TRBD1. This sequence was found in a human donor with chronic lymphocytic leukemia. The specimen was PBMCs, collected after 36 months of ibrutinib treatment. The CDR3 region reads CASSIGQGAGNEKLFF. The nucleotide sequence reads TGTGCCAGTAGTATTGGACAGGGGGCGGGTAATGAAAAACTGTTTTTT. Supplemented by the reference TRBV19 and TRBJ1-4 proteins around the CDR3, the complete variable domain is DGGITQSPKYLFRKEGQNVTLSCEQNLNHDAMYWYRQDPGQGLRLIYYSQIVNDFQKGDIAEGYSVSREKKESFPLTVTSAQKNPTAFYLCASSIGQGAGNEKLFFGSGTQLSVL.